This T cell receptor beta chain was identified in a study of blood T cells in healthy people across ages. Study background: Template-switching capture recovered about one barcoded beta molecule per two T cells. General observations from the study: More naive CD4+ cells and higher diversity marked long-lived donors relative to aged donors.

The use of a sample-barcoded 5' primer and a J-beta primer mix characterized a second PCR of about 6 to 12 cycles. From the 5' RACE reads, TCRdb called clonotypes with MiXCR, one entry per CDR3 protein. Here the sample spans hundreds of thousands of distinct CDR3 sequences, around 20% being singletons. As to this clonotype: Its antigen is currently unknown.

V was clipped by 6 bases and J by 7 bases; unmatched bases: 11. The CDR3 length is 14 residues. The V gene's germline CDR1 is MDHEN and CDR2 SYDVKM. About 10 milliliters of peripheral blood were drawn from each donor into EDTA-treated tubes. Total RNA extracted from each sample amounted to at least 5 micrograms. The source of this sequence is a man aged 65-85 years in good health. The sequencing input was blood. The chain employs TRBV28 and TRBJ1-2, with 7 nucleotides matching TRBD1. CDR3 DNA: TGTGCCAGCAGCCCCCGGGACAGCGCCCGTGGCTACACCTTC. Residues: CASSPRDSARGYTF.